A selection of T cell receptor beta chains follows, all from one sample in a study of shared clonotypes between healthy human individuals. Assay used: immunoSEQ multiplex PCR; TCRdb lists only in-frame clones, some missing. The sample lists approximately 1,500,000 clones, roughly 96% occurring once. Source material: naive CD4+ T cells sorted from blood. All receptors come from a man aged 25 to 40 in good health. Each CDR3 is given with its conserved first and last residue. D genes are given only for firm matches. Not every row has a clone size; where given, it reads once, few, many or a size class.

D: TRBD1; V: TRBV5-4; J: TRBJ1-4; size: NA; DNA: TGTGCCAGCAGCGCATCGACAGGGCGTAATGAAAAACTGTTTTTT; CDR3: CASSASTGRNEKLFF
D: NA; V: TRBV28; J: TRBJ1-4; size: NA; DNA: TGTGCCAGCAGTTTACCGGGACCGACCCTTGGCGGGGAAAAACTGTTTTTT; CDR3: CASSLPGPTLGGEKLFF
D: TRBD1; V: TRBV5-6; J: TRBJ1-5; size: NA; DNA: TGTGCCAGCAGCCAGGAGGGACAGCGCAAGCCCCAGCATTTT; CDR3: CASSQEGQRKPQHF
D: NA; V: TRBV4-3; J: TRBJ2-2; size: NA; DNA: TGCGCCAGCAGCCAAGTTTTCCCTAGGGGCGGGGAGCTGTTTTTT; CDR3: CASSQVFPRGGELFF
D: NA; V: TRBV2; J: TRBJ1-1; size: NA; DNA: TGTGCCAGCAGGCAAACCGGGACGGGGACTGAAGCTTTCTTT; CDR3: CASRQTGTGTEAFF
D: NA; V: TRBV27; J: TRBJ2-7; size: NA; DNA: TGTGCCAGCAGTCCCCGCTTTAACGGGTACGAGCAGTACTTC; CDR3: CASSPRFNGYEQYF
D: NA; V: TRBV19; J: TRBJ2-3; size: NA; DNA: TGTGCCAGTAGTATTATCGGACCCGGGAGCACAGATACGCAGTATTTT; CDR3: CASSIIGPGSTDTQYF
D: TRBD1; V: TRBV6-1; J: TRBJ2-1; size: NA; DNA: TGTGCCACCGTAGGACAGGTCCGATACAATGAGCAGTTCTTC; CDR3: CATVGQVRYNEQFF
D: NA; V: TRBV7-3; J: TRBJ2-1; size: NA; DNA: TGTGCCAGCAGCTCGCAAACAGGGTACGGGGATGAGCAGTTCTTC; CDR3: CASSSQTGYGDEQFF
D: TRBD1; V: TRBV29-1; J: TRBJ1-1; size: NA; DNA: TGCAGCGCCATCCGGGACAGGGGGGCTGAAGCTTTCTTT; CDR3: CSAIRDRGAEAFF
D: TRBD1; V: TRBV5-1; J: TRBJ2-7; size: NA; DNA: TGCGCCAGCAGCGCATCCTCAGGGGGTGGTTACGAGCAGTACTTC; CDR3: CASSASSGGGYEQYF
D: TRBD2; V: TRBV19; J: TRBJ2-1; size: NA; DNA: TGTGCCAGTAGAAGACTAGCGGGGGTATCCTACAATGAGCAGTTCTTC; CDR3: CASRRLAGVSYNEQFF
D: NA; V: TRBV19; J: TRBJ1-1; size: NA; DNA: TGTGCCAGTAGTATTTCCGAGAGGCACACTGAAGCTTTCTTT; CDR3: CASSISERHTEAFF
D: TRBD1; V: TRBV10-3; J: TRBJ1-2; size: NA; DNA: TGTGCCACCGGGACAGCAACTAACTATGGCTACACCTTC; CDR3: CATGTATNYGYTF
D: NA; V: TRBV4-3; J: TRBJ2-3; size: NA; DNA: TGCGCCAGCAGCGGGTCAGCCGGGGCGCAGTATTTT; CDR3: CASSGSAGAQYF
D: TRBD2; V: TRBV28; J: TRBJ2-7; size: NA; DNA: TGTGCCAGCAGTGGAGCTAGCGGCAATACCTACGAGCAGTACTTC; CDR3: CASSGASGNTYEQYF
D: NA; V: TRBV7-2; J: TRBJ2-2; size: NA; DNA: TGTGCCAGCAGCTCAGCGACTAGGTCCGGGGAGCTGTTTTTT; CDR3: CASSSATRSGELFF
D: NA; V: TRBV6-1; J: TRBJ2-7; size: NA; DNA: TGTGCCAGCACCCTAAGTGCGGGTAGCTCCTACGAGCAGTACTTC; CDR3: CASTLSAGSSYEQYF
D: TRBD2; V: TRBV28; J: TRBJ2-7; size: NA; DNA: TGTGCCAGCAGTCCCGGGACTAGCGGGATGCGTAGGTACGAGCAGTACTTC; CDR3: CASSPGTSGMRRYEQYF
D: NA; V: TRBV2; J: TRBJ1-5; size: NA; DNA: TGTGCCAGCAGTGTGGAAGGGAACGGTCAGCCCCAGCATTTT; CDR3: CASSVEGNGQPQHF
D: NA; V: TRBV14; J: TRBJ2-3; size: NA; DNA: TGTGCCAGCAGCCAAGAGAGTACTAGGGCCGATACGCAGTATTTT; CDR3: CASSQESTRADTQYF
D: TRBD2; V: TRBV4-2; J: TRBJ2-1; size: NA; DNA: TGTGCCAGCAGCCAACGCCGGGGACTAGGGTACAATGAGCAGTTCTTC; CDR3: CASSQRRGLGYNEQFF
D: TRBD1; V: TRBV6-5; J: TRBJ1-2; size: NA; DNA: TGTGCCAGCAGTTTCTCGGGACAGTCTTACTATGGCTACACCTTC; CDR3: CASSFSGQSYYGYTF
D: NA; V: TRBV30; J: TRBJ2-6; size: NA; DNA: TGTGCCTGGAGTGCGTCCGTTGGGGCCAACGTCCTGACTTTC; CDR3: CAWSASVGANVLTF
D: NA; V: TRBV11-2; J: TRBJ1-1; size: NA; DNA: TGTGCCAGCAGCTTGATCAAGAACACTGAAGCTTTCTTT; CDR3: CASSLIKNTEAFF
D: TRBD2; V: TRBV29-1; J: TRBJ2-1; size: NA; DNA: TGCAGCGCAGGACTAGCGGACCTGCGGGAGCAGTTCTTC; CDR3: CSAGLADLREQFF
D: NA; V: TRBV7-9; J: TRBJ2-7; size: NA; DNA: TGTGCCAGCAGCTTACAGGGAGAGCAGTACTTC; CDR3: CASSLQGEQYF
D: TRBD2; V: TRBV4-3; J: TRBJ2-1; size: NA; DNA: TGCGCCAGCAGCCAAGCCATGGGACTAGCGGAGCAGTTCTTC; CDR3: CASSQAMGLAEQFF
D: NA; V: TRBV5-1; J: TRBJ2-1; size: NA; DNA: TGCGCCAGCAGCATTCAGGACAACAATGAGCAGTTCTTC; CDR3: CASSIQDNNEQFF
D: TRBD2; V: TRBV11-3; J: TRBJ2-1; size: NA; DNA: TGTGCCAGCAGCCTAAAGCCGTCAGTCAGCGGGACCTTATTAAATGAGCAGTTCTTC; CDR3: CASSLKPSVSGTLLNEQFF
D: NA; V: TRBV28; J: TRBJ2-7; size: NA; DNA: TGTGCCAGCAAGAAAGACCGATTCGACTACGAGCAGTACTTC; CDR3: CASKKDRFDYEQYF
D: TRBD1; V: TRBV7-9; J: TRBJ2-3; size: NA; DNA: TGTGCCAGCGTCAGCGCTACGGGACAGGATACGCAGTATTTT; CDR3: CASVSATGQDTQYF
D: NA; V: TRBV5-1; J: TRBJ2-3; size: NA; DNA: TGCGCCAGCAGCTTGGACCCGCCCGGACCCAGCACAGATACGCAGTATTTT; CDR3: CASSLDPPGPSTDTQYF
D: NA; V: TRBV5-6; J: TRBJ2-5; size: NA; DNA: TGTGCCAGCAGCTTGCGGCCCCAAGAGACCCAGTACTTC; CDR3: CASSLRPQETQYF
D: NA; V: TRBV4-3; J: TRBJ1-4; size: NA; DNA: TGCGCCAGCAGCCAATGGAGACAGACTAATGAAAAACTGTTTTTT; CDR3: CASSQWRQTNEKLFF
D: TRBD1; V: TRBV6-6; J: TRBJ1-2; size: NA; DNA: TGTGCCAGCGCCCAAGGACAGGGCGGCGGCTACACCTTC; CDR3: CASAQGQGGGYTF
D: TRBD2; V: TRBV4-3; J: TRBJ2-1; size: NA; DNA: TGCGCCAGCAGCCAAGATAATGTCCCCGGGACTAGGTCCAATGAGCAGTTCTTC; CDR3: CASSQDNVPGTRSNEQFF
D: TRBD1; V: TRBV6-1; J: TRBJ2-3; size: NA; DNA: TGTGCCAGCAGTGAACTGGGACAGGGCGGATATTTT; CDR3: CASSELGQGGYF
D: TRBD1; V: TRBV10-3; J: TRBJ2-7; size: NA; DNA: TGTGCCATCGGTGGGACAGGAGGGTCCTACGAGCAGTACTTC; CDR3: CAIGGTGGSYEQYF
D: NA; V: TRBV15; J: TRBJ1-1; size: NA; DNA: TGTGCCACCAGCAGAGATTTGGGGAACACTGAAGCTTTCTTT; CDR3: CATSRDLGNTEAFF
D: NA; V: TRBV28; J: TRBJ1-5; size: NA; DNA: TGTGCCAGCAGCAGGACGCCTAGCAATCAGCCCCAGCATTTT; CDR3: CASSRTPSNQPQHF
D: NA; V: TRBV5-1; J: TRBJ1-4; size: NA; DNA: TGCGCCAGCAGCGCGGGGATTGGTGAAAAACTGTTTTTT; CDR3: CASSAGIGEKLFF
D: TRBD1; V: TRBV5-1; J: TRBJ1-1; size: once; DNA: TGCGCCAGCAGCCCGACAGGGAGGGCTGAAGCTTTCTTT; CDR3: CASSPTGRAEAFF
D: NA; V: TRBV18; J: TRBJ2-7; size: NA; DNA: TGTGCCAGCTCACCCCGCTCTGGGTTCCAAGCCGAGCGAGGCGAGCAGTACTTC; CDR3: CASSPRSGFQAERGEQYF
D: TRBD2; V: TRBV2; J: TRBJ2-3; size: NA; DNA: TGTGCCAGCAGTGAAACCCGGCTAGCGGGAGTTGTGGATACGCAGTATTTT; CDR3: CASSETRLAGVVDTQYF
D: NA; V: TRBV4-1; J: TRBJ2-7; size: NA; DNA: TGCGCCAGCAGCCCCCGGGACAGCGGGACCTACGAGCAGTACTTC; CDR3: CASSPRDSGTYEQYF
D: NA; V: TRBV27; J: TRBJ2-1; size: once; DNA: TGTGCCAGCAGTTTATCGGCACACGTTGGGAATGAGCAGTTCTTC; CDR3: CASSLSAHVGNEQFF
D: TRBD2; V: TRBV10-1; J: TRBJ2-7; size: NA; DNA: TGCGCCAGCAGTGATTACCGCGGGAGCCAATACGAGCAGTACTTC; CDR3: CASSDYRGSQYEQYF
D: NA; V: TRBV2; J: TRBJ1-1; size: NA; DNA: TGTGCCAGCAGTGAAGTAGCACAGATCATGAACACTGAAGCTTTCTTT; CDR3: CASSEVAQIMNTEAFF
D: TRBD1; V: TRBV5-1; J: TRBJ2-3; size: once; DNA: TGCGCCAGCAGACCTACCGACAGGGGGCTGAGAGATACGCAGTATTTT; CDR3: CASRPTDRGLRDTQYF
D: NA; V: TRBV6-5; J: TRBJ2-5; size: NA; DNA: TGTGCCAGCAGGAGACCAAACAAAGAGACCCAGTACTTC; CDR3: CASRRPNKETQYF
D: TRBD1; V: TRBV5-1; J: TRBJ2-1; size: once; DNA: TGCGCCAGCAGCTTGCAAGGACAGGGCAATGAGCAGTTCTTC; CDR3: CASSLQGQGNEQFF
D: TRBD1; V: TRBV29-1; J: TRBJ1-2; size: NA; DNA: TGCAGCACTCAGACAGGGGTCGACTATGGCTACACCTTC; CDR3: CSTQTGVDYGYTF
D: TRBD2; V: TRBV10-1; J: TRBJ2-7; size: NA; DNA: TGCGCCAGCAGTGAGTCGGGCCTAGCGGGAGAAGTTGTGCAGTACTTC; CDR3: CASSESGLAGEVVQYF
D: NA; V: TRBV4-1; J: TRBJ2-1; size: NA; DNA: TGCGCCAGCAGCCACCCCCCGAGGCAGACGATCAATGAGCAGTTCTTC; CDR3: CASSHPPRQTINEQFF